This TCR beta chain was observed in a study of T cell changes during pregnancy in multiple sclerosis. The CDR3 sequence is 14 residues long. Trimming took 0 bases from V and 4 from J; bases not matched to a gene: 3. Germline assignment: CDR1 SGHRS and CDR2 YFSETQ. Clones were sequenced by immunoSEQ multiplex PCR, and TCRdb holds only the in-frame ones, with some missing. Found here are approximately 44,000 clones, around 93% of them singletons; the top ten hold 0.52%. The chain joins TRBV5-1 to TRBJ1-1; 7 bases match TRBD1. The sequence derives from a female donor with multiple sclerosis, enrolled in a pregnancy study. The sequences come from CD4+ T cells from peripheral blood mononuclear cells, collected in the third trimester of pregnancy. The CDR3 loop is CASSLGAGGTEAFF. CDR3 sequence (DNA): TGCGCCAGCAGCTTGGGGGCAGGGGGCACTGAAGCTTTCTTT. Filled out from reference TRBV5-1 and TRBJ1-1, the complete variable domain reads KAGVTQTPRYLIKTRGQQVTLSCSPISGHRSVSWYQQTPGQGLQFLFEYFSETQRNKGNFPGRFSGRQFSNSRSEMNVSTLELGDSALYLCASSLGAGGTEAFFGQGTRLTVV.